These 8 T cell receptor beta chains were all obtained from the same sample, sequenced in a study of Graves' ophthalmopathy and Graves' hyperthyroidism. Investigators amplified TCR beta CDR3 regions from RNA transcripts. HTBI primers were employed in first-round RT-PCR, then a second-round multiplex PCR followed. A single record per CDR3 protein comes from TCRdb applying MiXCR to the multiplex PCR reads. The sample carries some 520,000 distinct CDR3 sequences, around 15% recorded once. Material: blood. Source of these receptors: a woman in her twenties or thirties with Graves' ophthalmopathy.

V is TRBV12-3 or TRBV12-4 and J is TRBJ1-1; D remains unclear. Trimming removed 5 bases from V and 5 bases from J, with 12 bases in between. The CDR3 has 13 amino acids. This CDR3 reads CASSLTVGTEAFF. The CDR3, as DNA: TGTGCCAGCAGTCTGACGGTAGGAACTGAAGCTTTCTTT.

The table lists this clonotype with many counts. J is TRBJ2-7 and V is TRBV2; D is ambiguous. V dropped 4 bases and J dropped 4 bases, with 8 bases sitting between them. Germline assignment: CDR1 SNHLY and CDR2 FYNNEI. The CDR3 loop spans 12 amino acids. The CDR3 bases are TGTGCCAGCAGTGCCATACAGTACGAGCAGTACTTC. Translating it yields CASSAIQYEQYF.

This clonotype has at least ten counts. V is TRBV19 and J is TRBJ1-6, with D unresolved. Trimming removed 6 bases from V and 13 bases from J, with 19 bases in between. This CDR3 is built from 14 residues. Germline V gene lookup returns CDR1 LNHDA and CDR2 SQIVND (reference sequence). CDR3 sequence (DNA): TGTGCCAGTAGGGCGACGGGAATCTCGACGCCCCTCCACTTT. This gives the protein CASRATGISTPLHF.

This clonotype has at least ten counts. V and J are TRBV28 and TRBJ1-5; the D is unclear. The ends were cut back, 6 bases at V and 2 bases at J, with 5 bases in the middle. CDR3 length: 12 residues. Germline CDR1 is MDHEN and CDR2 is SYDVKM. In nucleotides, the CDR3 is TGTGCCAGCAGAACCCGCAATCAGCCCCAGCATTTT. Its protein product is CASRTRNQPQHF. The entire variable domain, with the rest obtained from reference TRBV28 and TRBJ1-5, is as follows: DVKVTQSSRYLVKRTGEKVFLECVQDMDHENMFWYRQDPGLGLRLIYFSYDVKMKEKGDIPEGYSVSREKKERFSLILESASTNQTSMYLCASRTRNQPQHFGDGTRLSIL.

This clonotype occurred many times. The rearrangement joins TRBV4-1 to TRBJ1-1, with D tentatively TRBD1 (5 bases). V lost 1 base to trimming and J lost 8 bases, with 11 bases between them. The germline CDR1 and CDR2 sequences are MGHRA and YSYEKL. This CDR3 has 13 amino acids. The chain's CDR3 is CASSQVPTEEAFF. CDR3 nucleotide sequence: TGCGCCAGCAGCCAAGTTCCGACAGAAGAAGCTTTCTTT.

In its sample, this clonotype was seen many times. The J gene is TRBJ1-1, the V gene TRBV12-3 or TRBV12-4; D is ambiguous. Trimming took off 1 base at V and 4 bases at J, with 10 bases between the two ends. This CDR3 is 14 amino acids long. Here the CDR3 DNA reads TGTGCCAGCAGTTTAGAGGTCTGGGGCACTGAAGCTTTCTTT. As protein: CASSLEVWGTEAFF.

In its sample, this clonotype was seen many times. V gene TRBV19 combines with J gene TRBJ1-5, with D uncertain. Deletions cut 10 bases from V and 2 bases from J, with 12 bases between. The CDR3 totals 13 residues. The germline V gene has CDR1 LNHDA and CDR2 SQIVND (reference sequence). The CDR3 DNA follows: TGTGCCACTCGCCTCGGGGGCAATCAGCCCCAGCATTTT. Translated: CATRLGGNQPQHF.

The table lists this clonotype with many counts. This chain connects TRBV10-3 to TRBJ2-5, with a possible D match to TRBD2 (7 bases). The germline V gene encodes CDR1 ENHRY and CDR2 SYGVKD. The CDR3 consists of 12 residues. The V end lost 11 bases, the J end lost 7 bases, and 17 bases lay between the germline ends. Here the CDR3 reads CASTTGGGTQYF. In DNA, the CDR3 is TGTGCCTCAACGACAGGCGGGGGGACCCAGTACTTC.